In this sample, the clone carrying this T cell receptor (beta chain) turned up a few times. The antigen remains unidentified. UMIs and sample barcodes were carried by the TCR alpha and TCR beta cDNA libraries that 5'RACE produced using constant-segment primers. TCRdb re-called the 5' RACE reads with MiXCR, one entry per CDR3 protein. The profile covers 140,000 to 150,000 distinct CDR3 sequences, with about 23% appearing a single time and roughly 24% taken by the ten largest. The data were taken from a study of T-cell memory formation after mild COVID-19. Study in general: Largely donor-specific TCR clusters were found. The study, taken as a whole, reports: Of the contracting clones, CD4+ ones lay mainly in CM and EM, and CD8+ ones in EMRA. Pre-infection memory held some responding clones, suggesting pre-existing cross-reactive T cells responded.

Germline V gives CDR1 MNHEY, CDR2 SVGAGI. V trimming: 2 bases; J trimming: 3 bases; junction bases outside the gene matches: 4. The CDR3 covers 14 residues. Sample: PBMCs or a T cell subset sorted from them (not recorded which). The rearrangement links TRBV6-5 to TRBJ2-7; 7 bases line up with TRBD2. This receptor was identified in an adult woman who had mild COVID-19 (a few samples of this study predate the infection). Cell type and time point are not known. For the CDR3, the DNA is TGTGCCAGCAGTTACAATGCGGGAGACTACGAGCAGTACTTC. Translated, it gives CASSYNAGDYEQYF.